The 13 T cell receptor beta chains given below trace back to one sample, sequenced in a study of blood T cells in healthy people across ages. Sample-barcoded 5' priming and a J-beta primer mix drove a second PCR of 7 to 11 cycles. MiXCR was run by TCRdb on the 5' RACE reads, yielding one entry per CDR3 protein. Here the sample spans more than 900,000 distinct CDR3 sequences, about 27% being singletons. Another study also made use of these data, one on T cells of mothers and their children.

Sequencing was done on a sample of blood. The receptors come from a woman between 40 and 55 years old in good health.

In regard to this clonotype: A read error may account for a junction end that differs from germline. This chain links TRBV28 with TRBJ2-7; D may be TRBD1 (6 bases). Germline values: CDR1 MDHEN, CDR2 SYDVKM. CDR3 length equals 14 residues. Here the CDR3 DNA reads TGTGCCAGTAGTTTAAGCGGACAGTTCCACGAGCAGTACTTC. It yields the protein CASSLSGQFHEQYF.

Only one count was recorded for this clonotype. The chain combines TRBV12-3 or TRBV12-4 with TRBJ2-1; possibly TRBD1 or TRBD2 for D (5 bases each). The CDR3 loop spans 13 amino acids. V lost 7 bases to trimming and J lost 12 bases, with 19 bases between them. DNA for the CDR3: TGTGCCAGCACCGACCTCCAGGGTGGGGGGCAGTTCTTC. Protein product: CASTDLQGGGQFF.

The chain combines TRBV7-9 with TRBJ1-4; D may be TRBD1 (6 bases). Germline V gives CDR1 SEHNR, CDR2 FQNEAQ (reference sequence). CDR3 length: 13 amino acids. V dropped 1 base and J dropped 8 bases, with 8 bases sitting between them. The CDR3 nucleotides are TGTGCCAGCAGCTTAGTACAGGGCGAAAAACTGTTTTTT. Translating it yields CASSLVQGEKLFF.

This clonotype was recorded a few times. The chain recombines TRBV7-2 with TRBJ1-5, with 8 bases matching TRBD1. Trimming removed 5 bases from V and 7 bases from J; junction bases left unmatched: 10. The length of the CDR3 is 15 residues. Looked up from germline, CDR1 is SGHTA and CDR2 is FQGNSA. The CDR3 loop is CASSPGTGYNQPQHF. The CDR3 DNA follows: TGTGCCAGCAGCCCAGGGACAGGATATAACCAGCCCCAGCATTTT.

This clonotype has just a few counts. The chain links TRBV4-1 to TRBJ1-4; D might be TRBD1 (5 bases). Germline lookup yields CDR1 MGHRA and CDR2 YSYEKL. CDR3 length: 14 amino acids. Trimming pared 4 bases from V and 6 bases from J, leaving 12 bases between. As DNA, the CDR3 is TGCGCCAGCAGCCCAAATGGACAAGATGAAAAACTGTTTTTT. Its translation: CASSPNGQDEKLFF.

This clonotype was seen only once. This rearrangement joins TRBV9 to TRBJ1-1, with D hard to call. Trimming took 0 bases from V and 2 from J, leaving 8 bases between them. This CDR3 is built from 14 residues. Germline CDR1 reads SGDLS; CDR2 reads YYNGEE. The CDR3, as DNA: TGTGCCAGCAGCGTAGATCACTCTAACACTGAAGCTTTCTTT. Translated, it gives CASSVDHSNTEAFF.

The CDR3 sequence: CSVVRQGGQETQYF. CDR3 DNA: TGCAGCGTTGTGCGACAGGGAGGTCAAGAGACCCAGTACTTC. V is TRBV29-1 and J is TRBJ2-5, with a possible D match to TRBD1 (7 bases). This CDR3 is built from 14 residues. V was cut by 4 bases and J by 2 bases, with 14 bases left in between. Germline V gives CDR1 SQVTM, CDR2 ANQGSEA.

Only a few counts were recorded for this clonotype. This sequence joins TRBV19 and TRBJ2-5; perhaps TRBD2 as D (5 bases). The CDR3 is 15 residues long. Germline V gene lookup returns CDR1 LNHDA and CDR2 SQIVND (reference sequence). Between the trimmed V and J ends, which lost 3 bases and 2 bases, there was a span of 13 bases. In nucleotides, the CDR3 is TGTGCCAGTAGTATGAGCGGATCCATTCAAGAGACCCAGTACTTC. It translates to CASSMSGSIQETQYF.

This clonotype was seen ten or more times. The chain combines TRBV11-1 with TRBJ2-7, with 10 bases fitting TRBD2. The CDR3 length is 13 residues. Germline V lookup: CDR1 SGHAT, CDR2 FQDESV (reference sequence). V trimming: 4 bases; J trimming: 7 bases; junction bases outside the gene matches: 4. In DNA form, the CDR3 reads TGTGCCAGCAGCTCGGGACTAGCGCAAGAGCAGTACTTC. It yields the protein CASSSGLAQEQYF.

The chain joins TRBV4-1 to TRBJ2-3; perhaps TRBD2 as D (5 bases). This CDR3 region has 16 residues. Trimming removed 0 bases at V and 1 base at J, with 11 bases between. Looked up from germline, CDR1 is MGHRA and CDR2 is YSYEKL. The CDR3 sequence: CASSQDSTGGTDTQYF. The CDR3 DNA follows: TGCGCCAGCAGCCAAGACTCTACCGGGGGCACAGATACGCAGTATTTT.

The chain is built from TRBV20-1 and TRBJ1-4; no clear D. This CDR3 is 13 amino acids long. Trimming removed 2 bases at V and 8 bases at J, with 12 bases between. Per germline, CDR1 DFQATT and CDR2 SNEGSKA (reference sequence). CDR3 DNA sequence: TGCAGTGCTAGATTCCCGGGGAAGGAAAAACTGTTTTTT. This encodes CSARFPGKEKLFF.

The chain combines TRBV5-1 with TRBJ1-1; 7 bases line up with TRBD1. The CDR3 contains 13 residues. The V and J ends lost 3 bases and 7 bases, in that order; junction bases with no gene match: 6. Looked up from germline, CDR1 is SGHRS and CDR2 is YFSETQ. CDR3 residues: CASSSEWTGEAFF. The CDR3 nucleotides read TGCGCCAGCAGCTCCGAATGGACAGGTGAAGCTTTCTTT.

This clonotype was recorded a few times. The CDR3 region is CASRAEGRATGELFF. CDR3 DNA: TGTGCCAGCAGAGCCGAGGGGCGGGCCACCGGGGAGCTGTTTTTT. The chain combines TRBV28 with TRBJ2-2; possibly TRBD1 or TRBD2 for D (5 bases each). V was pared by 6 bases and J by 4 bases, with 15 bases between. This CDR3 contains 15 residues. Germline V lookup: CDR1 MDHEN, CDR2 SYDVKM.